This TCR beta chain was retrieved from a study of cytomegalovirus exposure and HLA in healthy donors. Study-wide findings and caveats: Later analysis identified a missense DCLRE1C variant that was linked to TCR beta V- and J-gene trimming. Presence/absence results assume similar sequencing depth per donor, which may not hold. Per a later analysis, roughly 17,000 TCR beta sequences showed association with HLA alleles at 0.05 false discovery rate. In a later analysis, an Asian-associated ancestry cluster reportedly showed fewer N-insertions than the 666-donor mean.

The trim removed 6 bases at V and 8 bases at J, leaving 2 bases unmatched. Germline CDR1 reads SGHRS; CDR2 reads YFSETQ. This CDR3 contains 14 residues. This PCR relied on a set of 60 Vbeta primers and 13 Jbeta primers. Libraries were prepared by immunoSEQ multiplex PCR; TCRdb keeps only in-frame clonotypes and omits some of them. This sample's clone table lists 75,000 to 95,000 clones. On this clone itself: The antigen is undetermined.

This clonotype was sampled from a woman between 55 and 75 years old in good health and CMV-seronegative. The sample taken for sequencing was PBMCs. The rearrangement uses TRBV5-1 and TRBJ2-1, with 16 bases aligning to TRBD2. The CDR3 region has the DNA TGCGCCAGCAAAGGGACTAGCGGGAGGGATGAGCAGTTCTTC. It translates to CASKGTSGRDEQFF.